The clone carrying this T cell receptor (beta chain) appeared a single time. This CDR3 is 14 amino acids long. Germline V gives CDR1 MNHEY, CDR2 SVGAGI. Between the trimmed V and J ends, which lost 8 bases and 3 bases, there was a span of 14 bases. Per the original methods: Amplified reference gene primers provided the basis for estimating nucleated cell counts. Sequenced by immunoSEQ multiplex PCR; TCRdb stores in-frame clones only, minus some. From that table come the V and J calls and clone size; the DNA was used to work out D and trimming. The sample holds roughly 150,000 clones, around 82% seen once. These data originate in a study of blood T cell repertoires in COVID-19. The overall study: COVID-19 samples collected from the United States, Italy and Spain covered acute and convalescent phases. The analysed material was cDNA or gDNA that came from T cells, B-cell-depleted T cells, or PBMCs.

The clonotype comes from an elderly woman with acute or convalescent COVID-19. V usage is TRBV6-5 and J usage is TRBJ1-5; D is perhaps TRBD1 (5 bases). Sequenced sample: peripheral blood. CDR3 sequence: CASSQDTYNQPQHF. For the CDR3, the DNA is TGTGCCAGCTCCCAGGACACCTACAATCAGCCCCAGCATTTT.